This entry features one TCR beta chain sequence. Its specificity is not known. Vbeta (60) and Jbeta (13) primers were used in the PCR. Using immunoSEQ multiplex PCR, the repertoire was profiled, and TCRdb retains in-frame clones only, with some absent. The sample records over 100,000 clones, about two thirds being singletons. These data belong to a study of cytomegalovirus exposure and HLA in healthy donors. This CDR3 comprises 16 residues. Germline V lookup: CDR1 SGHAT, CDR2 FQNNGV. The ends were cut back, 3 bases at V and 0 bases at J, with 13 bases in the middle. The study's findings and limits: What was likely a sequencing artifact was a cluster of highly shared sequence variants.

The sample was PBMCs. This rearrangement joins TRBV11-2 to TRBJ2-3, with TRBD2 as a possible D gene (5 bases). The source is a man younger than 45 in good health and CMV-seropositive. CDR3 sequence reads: CASSFLLAESTDTQYF. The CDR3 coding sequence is TGTGCCAGCAGCTTCTTGCTAGCTGAAAGCACAGATACGCAGTATTTT.